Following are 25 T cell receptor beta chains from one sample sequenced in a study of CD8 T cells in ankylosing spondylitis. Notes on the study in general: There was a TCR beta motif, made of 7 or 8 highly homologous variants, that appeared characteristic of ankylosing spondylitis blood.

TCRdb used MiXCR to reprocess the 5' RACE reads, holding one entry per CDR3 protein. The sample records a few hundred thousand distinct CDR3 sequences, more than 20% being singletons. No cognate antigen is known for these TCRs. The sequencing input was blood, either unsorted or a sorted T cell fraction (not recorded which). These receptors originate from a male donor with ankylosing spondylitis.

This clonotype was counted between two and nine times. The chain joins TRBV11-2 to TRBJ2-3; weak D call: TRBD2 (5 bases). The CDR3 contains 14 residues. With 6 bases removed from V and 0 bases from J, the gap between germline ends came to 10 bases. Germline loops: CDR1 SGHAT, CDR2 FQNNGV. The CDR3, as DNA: TGTGCCAGCAGTGGACTTGCCAGCACAGATACGCAGTATTTT. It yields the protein CASSGLASTDTQYF.

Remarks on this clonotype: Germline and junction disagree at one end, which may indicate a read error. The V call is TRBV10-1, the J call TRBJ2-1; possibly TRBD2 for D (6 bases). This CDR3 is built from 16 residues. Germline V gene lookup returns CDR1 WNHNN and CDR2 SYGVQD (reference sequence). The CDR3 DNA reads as TGCGCCAGCTGTGAAGGTAGCGGAGCCGTTGGCGGTGAGCAGTTCTTC. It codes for CASCEGSGAVGGEQFF.

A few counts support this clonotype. CDR3 region: CASSLLARGVHEQFF. CDR3 coding DNA: TGTGCCAGCAGCCTACTAGCGCGAGGGGTCCATGAGCAGTTCTTC. The chain has TRBV9 and TRBJ2-1; 7 positions match TRBD2. Trimming took 4 bases from V and 8 from J; bases not matched to a gene: 12. Germline CDR1 is SGDLS and CDR2 is YYNGEE. This CDR3 comprises 15 residues.

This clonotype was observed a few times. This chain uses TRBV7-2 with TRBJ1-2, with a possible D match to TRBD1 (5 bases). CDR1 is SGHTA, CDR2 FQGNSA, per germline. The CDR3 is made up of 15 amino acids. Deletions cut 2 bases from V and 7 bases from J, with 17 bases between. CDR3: CASSLQSRVGVGYTF. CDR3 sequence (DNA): TGTGCCAGCAGCTTACAGTCCAGGGTGGGAGTTGGCTACACCTTC.

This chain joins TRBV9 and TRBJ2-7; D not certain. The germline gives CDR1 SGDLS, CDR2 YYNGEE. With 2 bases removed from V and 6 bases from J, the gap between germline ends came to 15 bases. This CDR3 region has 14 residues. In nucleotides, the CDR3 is TGTGCCAGCAGCGTGTCTAACTATCCGGGCGAGCAGTACTTC. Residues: CASSVSNYPGEQYF.

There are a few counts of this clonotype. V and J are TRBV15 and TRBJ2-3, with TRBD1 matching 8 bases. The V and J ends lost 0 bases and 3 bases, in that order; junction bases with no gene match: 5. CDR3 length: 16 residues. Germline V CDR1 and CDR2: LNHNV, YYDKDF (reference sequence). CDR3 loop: CATSRDSGQGTDTQYF. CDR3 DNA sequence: TGTGCCACCAGCAGAGATAGCGGACAGGGAACAGATACGCAGTATTTT.

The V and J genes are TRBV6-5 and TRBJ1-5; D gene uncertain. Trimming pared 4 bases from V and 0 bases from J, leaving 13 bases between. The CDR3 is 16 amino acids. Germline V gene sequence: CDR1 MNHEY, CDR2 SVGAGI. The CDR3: CASSFFLRNSNQPQHF. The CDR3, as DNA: TGTGCCAGCAGTTTTTTCCTCAGAAATAGCAATCAGCCCCAGCATTTT.

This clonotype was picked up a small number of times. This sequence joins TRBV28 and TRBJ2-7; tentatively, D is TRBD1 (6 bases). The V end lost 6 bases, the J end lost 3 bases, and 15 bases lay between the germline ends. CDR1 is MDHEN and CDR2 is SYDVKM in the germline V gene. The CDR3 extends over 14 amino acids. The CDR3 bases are TGTGCCAGCAGATCCCGACAGGCTTTCTACGAGCAGTACTTC. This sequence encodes CASRSRQAFYEQYF.

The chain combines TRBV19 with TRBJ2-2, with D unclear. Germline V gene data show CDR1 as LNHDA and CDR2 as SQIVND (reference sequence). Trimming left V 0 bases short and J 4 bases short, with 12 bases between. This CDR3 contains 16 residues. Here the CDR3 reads CASSIDPPRVTGELFF. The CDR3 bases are TGTGCCAGTAGTATAGATCCGCCTAGGGTCACCGGGGAGCTGTTTTTT.

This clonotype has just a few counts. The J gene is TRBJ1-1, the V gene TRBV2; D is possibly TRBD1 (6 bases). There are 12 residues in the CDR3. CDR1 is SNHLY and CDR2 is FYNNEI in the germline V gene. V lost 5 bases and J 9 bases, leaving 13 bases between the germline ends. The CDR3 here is CASSLDRWKAFF. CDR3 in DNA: TGTGCCAGCAGTCTTGACAGGTGGAAAGCTTTCTTT.

The CDR3 spells CSARDYRRPYNEQFF. The CDR3 coding sequence is TGCAGTGCTAGAGATTACAGGCGTCCCTACAATGAGCAGTTCTTC. The rearrangement links TRBV20-1 to TRBJ2-1, with D maybe TRBD1 (5 bases). Per the germline V gene, CDR1 is DFQATT and CDR2 is SNEGSKA (reference sequence). V was cut by 0 bases and J by 2 bases, with 11 bases left in between. There are 15 residues in the CDR3.

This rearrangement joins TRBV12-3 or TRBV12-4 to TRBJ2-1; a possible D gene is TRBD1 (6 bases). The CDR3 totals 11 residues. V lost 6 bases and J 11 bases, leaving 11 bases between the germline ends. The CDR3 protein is CASRRDIKQFF. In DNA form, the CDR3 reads TGTGCCAGCAGAAGGGACATCAAGCAGTTCTTC.

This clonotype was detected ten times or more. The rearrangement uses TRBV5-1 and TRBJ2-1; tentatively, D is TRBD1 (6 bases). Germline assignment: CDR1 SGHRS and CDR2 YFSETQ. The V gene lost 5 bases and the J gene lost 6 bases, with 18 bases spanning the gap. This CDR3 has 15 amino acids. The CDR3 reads CASSFPGQGTNEQFF. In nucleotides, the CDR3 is TGCGCCAGCAGTTTTCCGGGACAAGGGACCAATGAGCAGTTCTTC.

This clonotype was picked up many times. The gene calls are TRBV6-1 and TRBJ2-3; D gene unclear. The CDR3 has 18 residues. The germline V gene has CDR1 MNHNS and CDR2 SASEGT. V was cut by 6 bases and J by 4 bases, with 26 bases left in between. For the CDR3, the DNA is TGTGCCAGCAGACCGTCCCGGAAGAACGCGAGAGTATCAGATACGCAGTATTTT. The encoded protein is CASRPSRKNARVSDTQYF.

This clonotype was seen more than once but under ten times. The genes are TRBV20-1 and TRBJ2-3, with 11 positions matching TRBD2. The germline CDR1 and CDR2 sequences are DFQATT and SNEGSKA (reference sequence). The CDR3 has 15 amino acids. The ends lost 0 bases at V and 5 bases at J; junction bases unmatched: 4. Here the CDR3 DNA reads TGCAGTGCTAGAGATACTAGCGGGAGCCAAGATACGCAGTATTTT. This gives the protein CSARDTSGSQDTQYF.

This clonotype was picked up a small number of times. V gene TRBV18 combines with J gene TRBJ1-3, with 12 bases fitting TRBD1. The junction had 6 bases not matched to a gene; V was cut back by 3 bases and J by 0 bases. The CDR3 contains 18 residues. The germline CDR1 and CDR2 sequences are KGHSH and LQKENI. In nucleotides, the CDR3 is TGTGCCAGCTCACCCGGGACAGGGGGCCTCGACTCTGGAAACACCATATATTTT. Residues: CASSPGTGGLDSGNTIYF.

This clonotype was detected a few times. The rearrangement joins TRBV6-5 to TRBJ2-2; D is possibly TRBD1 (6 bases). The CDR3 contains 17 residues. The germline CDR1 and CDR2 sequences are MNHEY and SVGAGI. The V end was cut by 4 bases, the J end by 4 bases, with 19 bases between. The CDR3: CASSFGQRAAITGELFF. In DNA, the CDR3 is TGTGCCAGCAGTTTCGGACAGCGAGCGGCTATCACCGGGGAGCTGTTTTTT.

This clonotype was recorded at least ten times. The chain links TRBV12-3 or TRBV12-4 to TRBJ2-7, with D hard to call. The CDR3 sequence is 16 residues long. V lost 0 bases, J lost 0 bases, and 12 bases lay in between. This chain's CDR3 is CASSLAPPMFSYEQYF. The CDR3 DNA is TGTGCCAGCAGTTTAGCCCCGCCGATGTTCTCCTACGAGCAGTACTTC.

The CDR3 DNA is TGCAGTGCAGTCGTCGGTAGTGTGGGCTACACCTTC. It yields the protein CSAVVGSVGYTF. This chain joins TRBV20-1 and TRBJ1-2; D is ambiguous. The CDR3 is 12 amino acids. The V end was cut by 6 bases, the J end by 8 bases, with 16 bases between. Germline CDR1 and CDR2: DFQATT and SNEGSKA (reference sequence).

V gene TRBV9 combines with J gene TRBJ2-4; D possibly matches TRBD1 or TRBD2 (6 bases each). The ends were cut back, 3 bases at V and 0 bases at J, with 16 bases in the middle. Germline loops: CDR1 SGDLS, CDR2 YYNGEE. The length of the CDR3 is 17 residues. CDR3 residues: CASSARGASEAKNIQYF. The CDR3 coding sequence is TGTGCCAGCAGCGCAAGGGGGGCTAGCGAAGCCAAAAACATTCAGTACTTC. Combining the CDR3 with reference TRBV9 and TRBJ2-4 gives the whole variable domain DSGVTQTPKHLITATGQRVTLRCSPRSGDLSVYWYQQSLDQGLQFLIQYYNGEERAKGNILERFSAQQFPDLHSELNLSSLELGDSALYFCASSARGASEAKNIQYFGAGTRLSVL.

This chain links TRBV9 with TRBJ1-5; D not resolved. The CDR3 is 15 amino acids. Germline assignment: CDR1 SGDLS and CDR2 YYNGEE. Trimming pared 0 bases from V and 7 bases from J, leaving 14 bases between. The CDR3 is CASSVGGLENQPQHF. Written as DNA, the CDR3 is TGTGCCAGCAGCGTAGGAGGACTGGAAAACCAGCCCCAGCATTTT.

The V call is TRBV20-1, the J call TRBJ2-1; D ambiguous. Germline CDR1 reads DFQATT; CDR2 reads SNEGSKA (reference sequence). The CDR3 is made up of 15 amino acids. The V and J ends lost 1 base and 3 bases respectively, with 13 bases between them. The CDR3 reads CSARVPGPVYNEQFF. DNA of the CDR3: TGCAGTGCTAGAGTCCCCGGACCCGTCTACAATGAGCAGTTCTTC.

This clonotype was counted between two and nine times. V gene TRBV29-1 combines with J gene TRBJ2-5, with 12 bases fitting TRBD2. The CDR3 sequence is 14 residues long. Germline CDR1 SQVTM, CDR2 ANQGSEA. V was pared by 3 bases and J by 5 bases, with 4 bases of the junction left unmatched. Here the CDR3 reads CSVDRTSGTETQYF. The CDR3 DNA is TGCAGCGTTGACCGGACTAGCGGGACCGAGACCCAGTACTTC.

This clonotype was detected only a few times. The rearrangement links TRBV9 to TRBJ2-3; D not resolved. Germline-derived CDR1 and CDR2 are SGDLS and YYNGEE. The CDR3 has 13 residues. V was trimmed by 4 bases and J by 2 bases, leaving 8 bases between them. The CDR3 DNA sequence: TGTGCCAGCAGCCCAATGAACACAGATACGCAGTATTTT. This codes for CASSPMNTDTQYF.

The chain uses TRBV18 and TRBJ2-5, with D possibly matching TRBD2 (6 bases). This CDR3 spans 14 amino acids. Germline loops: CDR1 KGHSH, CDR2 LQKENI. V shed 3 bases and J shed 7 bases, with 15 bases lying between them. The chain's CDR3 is CASSPRVRDGTQYF. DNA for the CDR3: TGTGCCAGCTCACCCAGGGTGCGGGACGGGACCCAGTACTTC.